Below are 5 T cell receptor beta chains sequenced from a single sample in a study of cytotoxic CD8 clonotypes in ibrutinib-treated CLL. Clones were sequenced by immunoSEQ multiplex PCR, and TCRdb holds only the in-frame ones, with some missing. Of some 150,000 clones listed, around three quarters are singletons. Sequencing used PBMCs, obtained after 12 months of ibrutinib treatment. These receptors were taken from a human donor with chronic lymphocytic leukemia.

In its sample, this clone was seen once. The rearrangement joins TRBV11-3 to TRBJ2-3; the D is unclear. The CDR3 totals 12 residues. With 2 bases removed from V and 4 bases from J, the gap between germline ends came to 4 bases. CDR1 is SGHNT, CDR2 YENEEA, per germline. The CDR3 region is CASSLYADTQYF. In DNA form, the CDR3 reads TGTGCCAGCAGCTTATACGCAGATACGCAGTATTTT.

V and J are TRBV7-2 and TRBJ1-2; D call uncertain. CDR1 SGHTA and CDR2 FQGNSA come from the germline V gene. With 2 bases removed from V and 2 bases from J, the gap between germline ends came to 12 bases. This CDR3 has 15 residues. CDR3 residues: CASSLRRTDNYGYTF. CDR3 DNA sequence: TGTGCCAGCAGCTTAAGGCGCACTGACAACTATGGCTACACCTTC.

The chain has TRBV7-2 and TRBJ1-5, with D unresolved. Germline CDR1 SGHTA, CDR2 FQGNSA. Trimming shortened V by 5 bases and J by 6 bases, and 17 bases separated the two germline ends. CDR3 size: 15 residues. The chain's CDR3 is CASSPPGRGGQPQHF. CDR3 DNA sequence: TGTGCCAGCAGCCCTCCAGGACGCGGCGGTCAGCCCCAGCATTTT.

This clone appeared a few times. This chain joins TRBV9 and TRBJ1-1; TRBD1 might be the D (5 bases). The CDR3 loop spans 15 amino acids. The germline V gene encodes CDR1 SGDLS and CDR2 YYNGEE. V was shortened by 3 bases and J by 4 bases, with 16 bases between the two germline ends. As DNA, the CDR3 is TGTGCCAGCAGCGACTCTCAGGGCTGGGCCACTGAAGCTTTCTTT. Its protein is CASSDSQGWATEAFF.

The chain carries TRBV11-2 and TRBJ1-6; TRBD1 matches 9 bases. Germline CDR1 is SGHAT and CDR2 is FQNNGV. There are 15 residues in the CDR3. V shed 6 bases, J shed 8 bases, and the junction held 8 bases outside the gene matches. The CDR3 region has the DNA TGTGCCAGCAGAAACGCCGGGACAGGGTATTCACCCCTCCACTTT. Amino acid sequence: CASRNAGTGYSPLHF.